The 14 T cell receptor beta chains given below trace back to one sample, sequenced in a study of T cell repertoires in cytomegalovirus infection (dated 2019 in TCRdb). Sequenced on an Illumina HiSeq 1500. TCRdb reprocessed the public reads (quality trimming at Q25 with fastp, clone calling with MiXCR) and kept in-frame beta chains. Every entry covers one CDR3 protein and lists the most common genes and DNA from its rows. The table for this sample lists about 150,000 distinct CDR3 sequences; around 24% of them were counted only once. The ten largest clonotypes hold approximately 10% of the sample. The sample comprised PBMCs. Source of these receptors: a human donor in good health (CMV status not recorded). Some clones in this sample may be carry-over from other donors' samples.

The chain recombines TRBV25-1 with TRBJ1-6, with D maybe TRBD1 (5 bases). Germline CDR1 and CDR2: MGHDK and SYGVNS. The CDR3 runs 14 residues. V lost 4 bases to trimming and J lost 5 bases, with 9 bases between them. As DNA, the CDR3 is TGTGCCAGCAGTGGGGGACTTAATAATTCACCCCTCCACTTT. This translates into CASSGGLNNSPLHF.

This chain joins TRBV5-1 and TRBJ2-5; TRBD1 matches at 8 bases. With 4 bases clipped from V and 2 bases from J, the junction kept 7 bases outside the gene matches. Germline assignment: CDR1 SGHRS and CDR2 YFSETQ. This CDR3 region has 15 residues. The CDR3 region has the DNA TGCGCCAGCAGCACAGGACAGGGAGGACAAGAGACCCAGTACTTC. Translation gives CASSTGQGGQETQYF. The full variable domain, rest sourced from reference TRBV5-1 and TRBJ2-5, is KAGVTQTPRYLIKTRGQQVTLSCSPISGHRSVSWYQQTPGQGLQFLFEYFSETQRNKGNFPGRFSGRQFSNSRSEMNVSTLELGDSALYLCASSTGQGGQETQYFGPGTRLLVL.

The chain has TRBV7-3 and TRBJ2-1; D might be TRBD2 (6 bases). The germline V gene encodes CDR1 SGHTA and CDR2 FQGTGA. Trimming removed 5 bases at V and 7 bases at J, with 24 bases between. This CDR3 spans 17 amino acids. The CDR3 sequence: CASSTTQPEEGWNEQFF. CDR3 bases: TGTGCCAGCAGCACCACCCAGCCGGAGGAGGGATGGAATGAGCAGTTCTTC.

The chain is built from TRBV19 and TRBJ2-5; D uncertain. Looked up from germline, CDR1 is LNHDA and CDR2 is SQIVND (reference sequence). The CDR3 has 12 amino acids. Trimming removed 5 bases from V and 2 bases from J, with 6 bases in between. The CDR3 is CASSHVQETQYF. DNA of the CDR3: TGTGCCAGTAGTCATGTTCAAGAGACCCAGTACTTC.

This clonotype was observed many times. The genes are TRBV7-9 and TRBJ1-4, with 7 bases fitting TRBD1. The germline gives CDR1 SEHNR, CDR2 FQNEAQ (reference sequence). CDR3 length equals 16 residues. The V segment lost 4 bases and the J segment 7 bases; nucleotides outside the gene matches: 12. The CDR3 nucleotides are TGTGCCAGCAGCTCCGGACAGGCGGCCGTAGTTGAAAAACTGTTTTTT. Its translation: CASSSGQAAVVEKLFF.

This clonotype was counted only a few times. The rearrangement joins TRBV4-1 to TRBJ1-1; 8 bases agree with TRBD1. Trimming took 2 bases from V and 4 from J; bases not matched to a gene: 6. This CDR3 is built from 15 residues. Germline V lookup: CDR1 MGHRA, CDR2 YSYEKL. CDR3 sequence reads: CASSQHLQGGTEAFF. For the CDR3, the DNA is TGCGCCAGCAGCCAACACCTACAGGGGGGCACTGAAGCTTTCTTT.

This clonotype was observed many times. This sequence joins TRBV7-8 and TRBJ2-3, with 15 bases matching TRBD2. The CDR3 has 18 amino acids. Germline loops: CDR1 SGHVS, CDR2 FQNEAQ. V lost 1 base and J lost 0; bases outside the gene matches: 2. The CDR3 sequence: CASSLGTSGGASTDTQYF. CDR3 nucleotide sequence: TGTGCCAGCAGCTTAGGGACTAGCGGGGGGGCCAGCACAGATACGCAGTATTTT. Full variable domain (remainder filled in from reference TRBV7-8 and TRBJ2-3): GAGVSQSPRYKVAKRGQDVALRCDPISGHVSLFWYQQALGQGPEFLTYFQNEAQLDKSGLPSDRFFAERPEGSVSTLKIQRTQQEDSAVYLCASSLGTSGGASTDTQYFGPGTRLTVL.

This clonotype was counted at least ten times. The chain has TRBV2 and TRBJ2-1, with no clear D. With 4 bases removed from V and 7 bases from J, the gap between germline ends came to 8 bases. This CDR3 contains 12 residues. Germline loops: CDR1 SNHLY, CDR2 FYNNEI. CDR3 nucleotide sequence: TGTGCCAGCAGTGTGTGGGATAATGAGCAGTTCTTC. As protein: CASSVWDNEQFF.

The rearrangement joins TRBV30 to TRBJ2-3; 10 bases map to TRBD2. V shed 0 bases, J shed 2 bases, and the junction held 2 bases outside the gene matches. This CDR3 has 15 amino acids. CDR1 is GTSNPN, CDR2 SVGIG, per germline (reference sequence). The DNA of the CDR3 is TGTGCCTGGAGTGTCCTAGCGGGGGCCACAGATACGCAGTATTTT. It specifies CAWSVLAGATDTQYF.

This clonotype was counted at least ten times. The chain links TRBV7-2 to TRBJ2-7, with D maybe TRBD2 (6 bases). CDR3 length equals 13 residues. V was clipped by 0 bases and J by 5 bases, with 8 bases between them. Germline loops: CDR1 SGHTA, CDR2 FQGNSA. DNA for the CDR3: TGTGCCAGCAGCTTAGCCGGGGGAGACGAGCAGTACTTC. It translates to CASSLAGGDEQYF.

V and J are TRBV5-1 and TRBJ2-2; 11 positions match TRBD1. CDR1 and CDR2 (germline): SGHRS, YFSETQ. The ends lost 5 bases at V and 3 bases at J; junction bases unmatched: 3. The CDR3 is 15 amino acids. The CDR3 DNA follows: TGCGCCAGCAGGCGGGACAGGGGGGACACCGGGGAGCTGTTTTTT. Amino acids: CASRRDRGDTGELFF.

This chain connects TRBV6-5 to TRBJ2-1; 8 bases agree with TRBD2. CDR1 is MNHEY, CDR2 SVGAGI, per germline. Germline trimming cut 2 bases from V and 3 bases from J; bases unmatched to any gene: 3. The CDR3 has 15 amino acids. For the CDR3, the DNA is TGTGCCAGCAGTTACGCGGGAGGCAGCTACAATGAGCAGTTCTTC. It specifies CASSYAGGSYNEQFF.

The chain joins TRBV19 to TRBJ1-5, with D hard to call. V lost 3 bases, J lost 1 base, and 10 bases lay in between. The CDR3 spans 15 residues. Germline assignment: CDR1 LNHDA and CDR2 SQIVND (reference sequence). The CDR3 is CASSILGRSNQPQHF. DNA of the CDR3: TGTGCCAGTAGTATTCTAGGCAGGAGCAATCAGCCCCAGCATTTT.

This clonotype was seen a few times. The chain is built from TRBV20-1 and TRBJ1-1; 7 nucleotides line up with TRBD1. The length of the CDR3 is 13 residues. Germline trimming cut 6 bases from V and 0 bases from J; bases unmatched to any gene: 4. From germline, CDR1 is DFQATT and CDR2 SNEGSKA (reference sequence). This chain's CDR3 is CSARDRLNTEAFF. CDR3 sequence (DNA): TGCAGTGCCCGGGACAGATTGAACACTGAAGCTTTCTTT.